The subject of this entry is one T cell receptor beta chain. The target of this receptor is not known. Per-base qualities were not stored, and no clone one base away is much larger. This entry belongs to a study of shared clonotypes between healthy human individuals (dated by TCRdb to the early 2020s). Regarding the study in general: The cohort comprised two women and a few men aged 18 to 49 years. For each donor, three plates each were used for CD4 naive and CD4 memory, two plates were used for CD8 naive, and one plate was used for CD8 memory. To estimate repertoire size and how much clonotypes are shared between individuals, the study performed deep sequencing of blood TCR repertoires from roughly five healthy adults. To increase sequencing depth and limit assay-specific biases, TCR repertoire library preparation and sequencing were carried out by different laboratories using diverse techniques. Each donor's leukapheresis produced roughly between roughly 0.85 and 10 billion PBMCs.

The donors were healthy, HIV-negative adults with no recently reported acute infections or vaccinations. Every donor was a Caucasian adult residing in Nashville, Tennessee, USA. CD4+ T cells were enriched by magnetic negative selection, after which naive cells were positively selected on CD45RA and the negative fraction was taken as the memory subset. Blood was collected by leukapheresis, and PBMCs were isolated by Ficoll-Histopaque density gradient centrifugation and then cryopreserved in liquid nitrogen vapor phase. Purity and quantity of every magnetically sorted T cell population were checked by analytical flow cytometry. Each sorted fraction had its genomic DNA isolated and then quantified by UV absorbance on a Nanodrop 2000c. Using the deep immunoSEQ assay, multiplex PCR amplified TCR CDR3 regions from genomic DNA. Extracted genomic DNA from each cell subset was spread evenly across all wells of several immunoSEQ 96-well plates, with each plate serving as a replicate. For sorted subsets, approximately 210 ng of genomic DNA, equivalent to about 30,000 T cell genomes, went into each replicate PCR. The purified libraries were quantified using a Qubit 3.0 fluorometer, sized with a Bioanalyzer 2100, and then quantified again using the KAPA Library Quantification kit. Each immunoSEQ 96-well plate was sequenced on its own single-read 150-cycle Illumina NextSeq 550 flow cell. The paper's data handling went like this. Because the immunoSEQ output held only junctional sequences and lacked quality scores, the filtering could not match the filtering applied to full-length reads. Sequences were annotated with PyIR, a Python wrapper for IgBLAST v1.9, and V/J genes and CDR3 were assigned using IMGT germline references. Any read was removed if the V/J assignment was weak (E-value above 1e-6), the CDR3 was missing, or the read contained stop codons, out-of-frame junctions, or ambiguous translated residues. A V3J clonotype was defined by an identical inferred V gene, J gene, and CDR3 amino acid sequence. To compute the percentage overlap between repertoires, the number of shared unique clonotypes was divided by the size of the smaller repertoire. Three approaches were used to assess repertoire richness: RTK rarefaction, the Chao1 estimator, and Recon v2.1 estimates of unobserved clonotypes. For all TCRbeta clonotypes obtained by the gDNA method from a few donors, generation probabilities were computed with OLGA. As stored in TCRdb, this immuneACCESS dataset retains in-frame rearrangements with V and J assigned. A fraction of the clones does not appear; measured against another copy, unresolved V genes explain less than half of the discrepancy, and the remainder lacks a known reason. Clonal size and the V and J genes are those of that table, whereas D and trimming came from the DNA. The sample table contains about 2.4 million clones; only one count was recorded for 90% to 95% of them. Of the sample, about 0.34% is held by the ten largest clones.

Looking up the germline V gene yields CDR1 MDHEN and CDR2 SYDVKM. Spanning cysteine to phenylalanine, the CDR3 consists of 15 amino acids. Just the 45-base CDR3 DNA is kept, in frame starting at base 1. V loses 5 bases of germline sequence and J loses 3 bases, and the interval between the two ends is 16 bases. General findings and caveats noted by the study authors: Sampling was limited to blood, and TCR repertoires in tissue likely differ from TCR repertoires in blood. Rarefaction of sorted-subset datasets indicated incomplete sequencing despite the large sequencing depth. Clonotypes shared by all four sorted-subset donors showed higher generation probabilities than non-shared clonotypes. Naive subsets generally had larger estimated clonotype richness than memory subsets. Pairwise subsampling led to the expectation that sequencing depth would affect the degree of clonotype sharing among donors. When several donors were compared, the shared fraction of clonotypes was 5% to 6.5% for naive CD4, around 3.5% for naive CD8, about 2.5% for memory CD4, and under 0.5% for memory CD8. Because the study included a small number of donors, the genetic and exposure-history diversity represented was limited.

The receptor's source is a man between 18 and 35 years old in good health. Some clones in this sample may be carry-over from other donors' samples. The V and J genes are TRBV28 and TRBJ1-1, and the D gene may be TRBD1, 6 bases matching. The material sequenced was naive CD4+ T cells from PBMCs. Reading the label with the study, this specimen's cell subset or site is: CD45RA+ positively selected. The bases are TGTGCCAGCAGTGAACATGACAGGTTAGACACTGAAGCTTTCTTT. It specifies CASSEHDRLDTEAFF.